A selection of T cell receptor beta chains follows, all from one sample in a study of T cell responses to AZD1222 COVID-19 vaccine. Clones were sequenced by immunoSEQ multiplex PCR, and TCRdb holds only the in-frame ones, with some missing. This repertoire shows approximately 150,000 clones, 85% to 95% found once; its top ten account for around 12%. The sequences come from peripheral blood, collected after recovery from COVID-19. These receptors originate from an adult who had recovered from COVID-19. CDR3s include the opening cysteine and the closing phenylalanine or tryptophan. Each record gives: D gene, V gene, clone size, J gene, CDR3 DNA, CDR3 protein. The D gene is left open where the match is weak. Size is omitted from some rows. Given values are once, few, many or a class for expanded clones.

.	TRBV25-1	.	TRBJ2-3	TGTGCCAGCAGTGAATCATATTACAGGAGAACAGATACGCAGTATTTT	CASSESYYRRTDTQYF
TRBD1	TRBV7-3	.	TRBJ1-1	TGTGCCAGCAGCACACAGGGGTACGGCACTGAAGCTTTCTTT	CASSTQGYGTEAFF
TRBD2	TRBV15	.	TRBJ2-3	TGTGCCACCAGCAGAGAAGGGCGGGAGGGGGATACGCAGTATTTT	CATSREGREGDTQYF
.	TRBV18	.	TRBJ1-1	TGTGCCAGCTCTCGGGCCCGGGGGACTGAAGCTTTCTTT	CASSRARGTEAFF
TRBD1	TRBV6-5	.	TRBJ2-1	TGTGCCAGCAGGGGGAGACAGGGGGCAAGTGAGCAGTTCTTC	CASRGRQGASEQFF
.	TRBV18	.	TRBJ2-7	TGTGCCAGCTCACTCAGCCCGGGACTCTTAACCTACGAGCAGTACTTC	CASSLSPGLLTYEQYF
.	TRBV19	.	TRBJ2-5	TGTGCCAGTAGGCAAGGCTCCAGGGGAGCGGAGACCCAGTACTTC	CASRQGSRGAETQYF
.	TRBV29-1	.	TRBJ2-7	TGCAGCGTTGAAAATTTAGGGGATTCCTACGAGCAGTACTTC	CSVENLGDSYEQYF
TRBD1	TRBV24-1	.	TRBJ2-2	TGTGCCACCACCGGGACAGGGTTAGCCGGGGAGCTGTTTTTT	CATTGTGLAGELFF
.	TRBV10-2	.	TRBJ1-2	TGCGCCAGCAGTGAGTTGGGGTACTATGGCTACACCTTC	CASSELGYYGYTF
.	TRBV28	.	TRBJ1-5	TGTGCCAGCAGTTTCCCTACAGGTAGCAATCAGCCCCAGCATTTT	CASSFPTGSNQPQHF
TRBD2	TRBV11-2	.	TRBJ2-1	TGTGCCAGCAGCCCGAGCGGGAGGGCCTACAATGAGCAGTTCTTC	CASSPSGRAYNEQFF
.	TRBV28	.	TRBJ2-7	TGTGCCAGCAGCTCTCCCGGGAGCCCCGTGGACTACGAGCAGTACTTC	CASSSPGSPVDYEQYF
.	TRBV18	.	TRBJ2-5	TGTGCCAGCTCACGGAAAGAGACCCAGTACTTC	CASSRKETQYF
.	TRBV28	once	TRBJ1-2	TGTGCCAGCAGTTTAGAGGGGGGGCTTGGCTATGGCTACACCTTC	CASSLEGGLGYGYTF
TRBD2	TRBV5-1	.	TRBJ2-3	TGCGCCAGCAGGGGGCTAGCGGGAGACCCAGATACGCAGTATTTT	CASRGLAGDPDTQYF
.	TRBV15	.	TRBJ2-1	TGTGCCACCAGCAGAGATCGGGGATCCTACAATGAGCAGTTCTTC	CATSRDRGSYNEQFF